This TCR beta chain appears in the sequencing data of a study of regulatory T cells in long-lasting Graves disease. Findings of the study overall: Newly diagnosed patients had higher TCR diversity than persistent Graves' patients did.

The sample's time point: newly diagnosed GD, antithyroid drugs for less than 3 months. The TCR library used RNA extracted from PBMCs. Patients came from an endocrinology department in Xi'an, China. V gave up 0 bases and J gave up 1 base, with 10 bases separating them. The length of the CDR3 is 16 residues. Germline lookup yields CDR1 SGDLS and CDR2 YYNGEE. Researchers made TCR beta libraries by using iRepertoire HTBI primers and running Arm-PCR on CDR3 regions. A single record per CDR3 protein comes from TCRdb applying MiXCR to the multiplex PCR reads. In the table there are roughly 430,000 distinct CDR3 sequences, over 15% of which are singletons. In regard to this clonotype: The antigen remains unidentified.

These data were also filed under a second study, of T cells in Graves' hyperthyroidism and ophthalmopathy. That paper notes: Ophthalmopathy and stable hyperthyroidism were separated by a 13 V-J model.

The TCR sequence derives from a woman in her twenties or thirties with Graves disease. J is TRBJ2-2 and V is TRBV9; D remains ambiguous. The specimen was peripheral blood mononuclear cells (PBMCs), collected at new diagnosis, from a patient treated with antithyroid drugs. CDR3 bases: TGTGCCAGCAGCGTAGGGTGGGTAGGGAACACCGGGGAGCTGTTTTTT. Its protein is CASSVGWVGNTGELFF.